This entry is about one TCR beta chain. Trimming took 5 bases from V and 6 from J, leaving 9 bases between them. The CDR3 loop spans 12 amino acids. Germline CDR1 SGHTA, CDR2 FQGNSA. Only in-frame clones appear in the TCRdb table, and some are missing; sequencing was by immunoSEQ multiplex PCR. The table includes about 51,000 clones, roughly 78% detected once. These data are taken from a study of early stage breast cancer tumors. The V call is TRBV7-2, the J call TRBJ2-3; D not resolved. Sequenced: blood. The sequence was collected from a person aged 40 to 50 with breast cancer. The CDR3 region is CASSPFSDTQYF. CDR3 nucleotide sequence: TGTGCCAGCAGCCCTTTTTCGGATACGCAGTATTTT.